These 22 T cell receptor beta chains were all obtained from the same sample, sequenced in a study of cytomegalovirus exposure and HLA in healthy donors (dated 2017 in TCRdb). Receptors were amplified or captured by the immunoSEQ multiplex PCR assay. For the multiplex PCR, a mixture combining 60 forward primers for TCR Vbeta segments and 13 reverse primers for TCR Jbeta segments was used. TCRdb took over this immuneACCESS table, retaining in-frame rearrangements with V and J assigned. Such tables are incomplete; in checked studies, under half of the missing clones stem from an unresolved V gene, and the remainder is unexplained. This sample lists more than 85,000 clones; 65% to 80% were detected once. Jointly, the top ten make up 3% to 4.5% of the sample. Source material: PBMCs. The receptors were gathered from a woman aged 45-65 years in good health and CMV-seropositive.

This sequence joins TRBV4-1 and TRBJ1-1; D is possibly TRBD1 (6 bases). Germline V gene sequence: CDR1 MGHRA, CDR2 YSYEKL. Deletions cut 7 bases from V and 4 bases from J, with 19 bases between. The CDR3 loop spans 15 amino acids. The CDR3 sequence: CASNSLEGGATEAFF. The CDR3, as DNA: TGCGCCAGCAACTCCCTGGAGGGGGGGGCCACTGAAGCTTTCTTT.

This chain connects TRBV9 to TRBJ2-7, with D unresolved. This CDR3 has 13 residues. The V gene lost 0 bases and the J gene lost 2 bases, with 6 bases spanning the gap. Germline CDR1 is SGDLS and CDR2 is YYNGEE. The CDR3 protein is CASSVGSPYEQYF. The CDR3 nucleotides are TGTGCCAGCAGCGTAGGGAGCCCCTACGAGCAGTACTTC. The full variable domain, in which reference TRBV9 and TRBJ2-7 provide the parts outside the CDR3, is DSGVTQTPKHLITATGQRVTLRCSPRSGDLSVYWYQQSLDQGLQFLIQYYNGEERAKGNILERFSAQQFPDLHSELNLSSLELGDSALYFCASSVGSPYEQYFGPGTRLTVT.

The V gene is TRBV27, the J gene TRBJ1-1; TRBD1 matches 10 bases. The trim removed 0 bases at V and 0 bases at J, leaving 4 bases unmatched. The germline CDR1 and CDR2 sequences are MNHEY and SMNVEV (reference sequence). The CDR3 extends over 17 amino acids. The CDR3 DNA reads as TGTGCCAGCAGTTTATCCAGGACAGGGGGGATGAACACTGAAGCTTTCTTT. It translates to CASSLSRTGGMNTEAFF.

The chain combines TRBV11-3 with TRBJ2-7; D is possibly TRBD2 (6 bases). V lost 1 base, J lost 6 bases, and 13 bases lay in between. The germline V gene has CDR1 SGHNT and CDR2 YENEEA. The CDR3 covers 14 residues. Written as DNA, the CDR3 is TGTGCCAGCAGCTTAGGGGGCGGGGCCGGCGAGCAGTACTTC. It codes for CASSLGGGAGEQYF.

J is TRBJ2-3 and V is TRBV7-3; D is unresolved. CDR1 is SGHTA and CDR2 is FQGTGA in the germline V gene. V was clipped by 2 bases and J by 0 bases, with 9 bases between them. The CDR3 length is 15 residues. DNA for the CDR3: TGTGCCAGCAGCTTAGACTTTACTAGCACAGATACGCAGTATTTT. Translation: CASSLDFTSTDTQYF.

This chain links TRBV7-9 with TRBJ2-2; D is undetermined. The CDR3 is made up of 15 amino acids. Germline CDR1 and CDR2: SEHNR and FQNEAQ (reference sequence). The V gene lost 1 base and the J gene lost 0 bases, with 6 bases spanning the gap. CDR3 amino acids: CASSLGATNTGELFF. In DNA form, the CDR3 reads TGTGCCAGCAGCTTAGGCGCTACGAACACCGGGGAGCTGTTTTTT.

This sequence joins TRBV5-4 and TRBJ2-7; 9 nucleotides align to TRBD1. The V gene end was trimmed by 3 bases and the J gene end by 6 bases; junction bases not matched to a gene: 7. CDR3 length: 14 residues. Germline assignment: CDR1 SGHNT and CDR2 YYREEE (reference sequence). In nucleotides, the CDR3 is TGTGCCAGCAGCTGGGGACAGGGTCAGGGCGAGCAGTACTTC. It yields the protein CASSWGQGQGEQYF. The full variable domain, completed using reference TRBV5-4 and TRBJ2-7, is ETGVTQSPTHLIKTRGQQVTLRCSSQSGHNTVSWYQQALGQGPQFIFQYYREEENGRGNFPPRFSGLQFPNYSSELNVNALELDDSALYLCASSWGQGQGEQYFGPGTRLTVT.

V gene TRBV6-1 combines with J gene TRBJ2-5, with D hard to call. The CDR3 length is 14 residues. V gave up 2 bases and J gave up 4 bases, with 11 bases separating them. The germline gives CDR1 MNHNS, CDR2 SASEGT. CDR3 amino acids: CASSELGTGETQYF. In nucleotides, the CDR3 is TGTGCCAGCAGTGAATTGGGTACGGGAGAGACCCAGTACTTC.

The gene calls are TRBV27 and TRBJ1-2; TRBD1 is a possible D gene (6 bases). Deletions cut 0 bases from V and 0 bases from J, with 8 bases between. Per germline, CDR1 MNHEY and CDR2 SMNVEV (reference sequence). The CDR3 spans 15 residues. CDR3 nucleotides: TGTGCCAGCAGTTTATCGGGACACTCTAACTATGGCTACACCTTC. It is translated as CASSLSGHSNYGYTF.

CDR3 protein: CAISESAGTGGLLSGYTF. In nucleotides, the CDR3 is TGTGCCATCAGTGAGTCTGCCGGGACAGGGGGGCTTCTATCCGGCTACACCTTC. The chain links TRBV10-3 to TRBJ1-2; TRBD1 matches 11 bases. V lost 0 bases to trimming and J lost 8 bases; unmatched junction nucleotides: 14. The CDR3 is made up of 18 amino acids. Germline CDR1 ENHRY, CDR2 SYGVKD.

This clone has a handful of counts. The chain uses TRBV19 and TRBJ1-2; D is unresolved. CDR3 size: 15 residues. The germline V gene encodes CDR1 LNHDA and CDR2 SQIVND (reference sequence). Trimming stripped 6 bases from V and 2 bases from J, with 16 bases between. The DNA for the CDR3 is TGTGCCAGTAGACTGCACGGACTAATAAACTATGGCTACACCTTC. This gives the protein CASRLHGLINYGYTF.

J is TRBJ1-2 and V is TRBV30; 7 bases are a match to TRBD1. CDR1 GTSNPN and CDR2 SVGIG come from the germline V gene (reference sequence). V was clipped by 3 bases and J by 2 bases; unmatched bases: 9. The CDR3 consists of 15 residues. For the CDR3, the DNA is TGTGCCTGGAGCCCCCGGACAGGCAGAAACTATGGCTACACCTTC. It translates to CAWSPRTGRNYGYTF. Full variable domain (outside the CDR3, taken from reference TRBV30 and TRBJ1-2): SQTIHQWPATLVQPVGSPLSLECTVEGTSNPNLYWYRQAAGRGLQLLFYSVGIGQISSEVPQNLSASRPQDRQFILSSKKLLLSDSGFYLCAWSPRTGRNYGYTFGSGTRLTVV.

This clone was counted only a few times. V gene TRBV14 combines with J gene TRBJ1-2; D gene ambiguous. Trimming shortened V by 4 bases and J by 5 bases, and 11 bases separated the two germline ends. The CDR3 is 13 residues long. Germline CDR1 is SGHDN and CDR2 is FVKESK. The CDR3 is CASSLGRFYGYTF. The CDR3 DNA reads TGTGCCAGCAGCCTTGGGCGATTTTATGGCTACACCTTC.

This chain connects TRBV6-1 to TRBJ2-1, with 11 nucleotides matching TRBD2. This CDR3 is 16 amino acids long. Germline V lookup: CDR1 MNHNS, CDR2 SASEGT. Trimming cost V 3 bases and J 10 bases; bases outside gene matches: 11. The CDR3 loop is CASSEFSLAGGQEQFF. For the CDR3, the DNA is TGTGCCAGCAGTGAGTTCAGTCTAGCGGGAGGTCAGGAGCAGTTCTTC.

V is TRBV5-8 and J is TRBJ2-7, with 8 bases identical to TRBD2. The V gene end was trimmed by 2 bases and the J gene end by 4 bases; junction bases not matched to a gene: 5. The germline CDR1 and CDR2 sequences are SGHTS and YDEGEE. This CDR3 has 14 residues. The CDR3 loop is CASSFGTRGYEQYF. Written as DNA, the CDR3 is TGTGCCAGCAGCTTCGGGACTAGAGGGTACGAGCAGTACTTC.

This rearrangement joins TRBV6-1 to TRBJ2-7; 9 bases are shared with TRBD1. The CDR3 contains 15 residues. V was clipped by 7 bases and J by 1 base; unmatched bases: 8. Germline loops: CDR1 MNHNS, CDR2 SASEGT. The CDR3 here is CASTLGQGWSYEQYF. The CDR3 region has the DNA TGTGCCAGCACGTTAGGACAGGGGTGGTCCTACGAGCAGTACTTC.

The chain combines TRBV30 with TRBJ2-7, with D possibly matching TRBD2 (7 bases). The CDR3 runs to 12 residues. Germline V gene data show CDR1 as GTSNPN and CDR2 as SVGIG (reference sequence). The V end lost 5 bases, the J end lost 4 bases, and 12 bases lay between the germline ends. As DNA, the CDR3 is TGTGCCTGGGGGGGGGCGGTTTACGAGCAGTACTTC. Its translation is CAWGGAVYEQYF.

Notes on this clone: Other DNA sequences in this sample translate to the same CDR3. The chain is built from TRBV5-1 and TRBJ2-1; 8 bases fit TRBD1. The CDR3 spans 15 residues. Germline assignment: CDR1 SGHRS and CDR2 YFSETQ. Trimming removed 4 bases from V and 0 bases from J; junction bases left unmatched: 3. CDR3 sequence (DNA): TGCGCCAGCAGCCCCACAGGGGGCTCCTACAATGAGCAGTTCTTC. Translation: CASSPTGGSYNEQFF.

The rearrangement uses TRBV2 and TRBJ2-7; D gene unclear. The CDR3 has 13 residues. Trimming took off 6 bases at V and 0 bases at J, with 9 bases between the two ends. Germline values: CDR1 SNHLY, CDR2 FYNNEI. Here the CDR3 reads CASSNTPSYEQYF. The CDR3 DNA reads TGTGCCAGCAGCAACACCCCCTCCTACGAGCAGTACTTC.

The chain joins TRBV6-5 to TRBJ2-7; a weak D match, TRBD1 (7 bases). The CDR3 consists of 14 residues. CDR1 and CDR2 from the germline V gene are MNHEY and SVGAGI. Deletions cut 4 bases from V and 4 bases from J, with 14 bases between. The CDR3 DNA reads as TGTGCCAGCAGTTTCTCGACAGGGACTTACGAGCAGTACTTC. It is translated as CASSFSTGTYEQYF.

The J gene is TRBJ1-1, the V gene TRBV5-6; D perhaps matches TRBD1 (6 bases). This CDR3 comprises 19 residues. V was clipped by 1 base and J by 3 bases, with 25 bases between them. Germline V gene data show CDR1 as SGHDT and CDR2 as YYEEEE. The CDR3: CASSLIGGLQGPRDTEAFF. The CDR3 bases are TGTGCCAGCAGCTTGATAGGAGGTTTACAGGGACCGAGAGACACTGAAGCTTTCTTT.

In this sample, this clone turned up once. The chain combines TRBV9 with TRBJ2-7; D is possibly TRBD2 (5 bases). This CDR3 is built from 15 residues. Trimming removed 4 bases from V and 0 bases from J, with 14 bases in between. CDR1 SGDLS and CDR2 YYNGEE come from the germline V gene. The CDR3 DNA reads TGTGCCAGCAGCCCCCGGAGGTTCAGCTCCTACGAGCAGTACTTC. Translated, it gives CASSPRRFSSYEQYF.